This is a list of T cell receptor beta chains from one sample in a study of CD8+ T cells in alopecia areata. Repertoires were generated with immunoSEQ multiplex PCR, while TCRdb's copy carries only in-frame clones and drops some. This sample has hundreds of thousands of clones, with approximately 61% found just once. The sample in question was CD4+ T cells sorted from blood, obtained at week 0. The receptor set was obtained from a human donor with alopecia areata. Both conserved end residues are part of each CDR3. A D gene is named only where the DNA matches it firmly. A clone size is listed for some rows: how often the clone was seen (once, few, many), or a class if it is expanded.

V gene: TRBV5-6
J gene: TRBJ1-1
clone size: many
D gene: TRBD1
CDR3 DNA: TGTGCCAGCAGCTTGAGAGGGGGCGTCTGGGCTGAAGCTTTCTTT
CDR3 protein: CASSLRGGVWAEAFF

V gene: TRBV14
J gene: TRBJ2-3
clone size: .
D gene: TRBD1
CDR3 DNA: TGTGCCAGCAGCCAAAGGGGACAGGGGGCCCGCACAGATACGCAGTATTTT
CDR3 protein: CASSQRGQGARTDTQYF

V gene: TRBV6-5
J gene: TRBJ2-4
clone size: .
D gene: .
CDR3 DNA: TGTGCCAGCAGCCCTGGGGGCAGGGGAAACATTCAGTACTTC
CDR3 protein: CASSPGGRGNIQYF

V gene: TRBV7-2
J gene: TRBJ2-1
clone size: few
D gene: TRBD2
CDR3 DNA: TGTGCCAGCAGCTTCAGACTAGCGGGGGGGCGGAATGAGCAGTTCTTC
CDR3 protein: CASSFRLAGGRNEQFF

V gene: TRBV11-2
J gene: TRBJ1-5
clone size: .
D gene: .
CDR3 DNA: TGTGCCAGCAGCTTAGTATACACTGAGCCCCAGCATTTT
CDR3 protein: CASSLVYTEPQHF

V gene: TRBV29-1
J gene: TRBJ2-3
clone size: .
D gene: TRBD1
CDR3 DNA: TGCAGCGTTGAAGGACAGGACAGGGGTGCAGATACGCAGTATTTT
CDR3 protein: CSVEGQDRGADTQYF

V gene: TRBV10-3
J gene: TRBJ1-2
clone size: few
D gene: .
CDR3 DNA: TGTGCCACCTCCGGTTATCCGGATCCTAACTATGGCTACACCTTC
CDR3 protein: CATSGYPDPNYGYTF

V gene: TRBV7-2
J gene: TRBJ2-1
clone size: .
D gene: .
CDR3 DNA: TGTGCCAGCAGTCGAGCCGGGGGATCCTCCAATGAGCAGTTCTTC
CDR3 protein: CASSRAGGSSNEQFF

V gene: TRBV5-1
J gene: TRBJ2-3
clone size: few
D gene: TRBD1
CDR3 DNA: TGCGCCAGCAGTCTTACGGACAGGGCTTTCACAGATACGCAGTATTTT
CDR3 protein: CASSLTDRAFTDTQYF

V gene: TRBV29-1
J gene: TRBJ1-1
clone size: .
D gene: .
CDR3 DNA: TGCAGCGCTTCGGCCTCATCGAACACTGAAGCTTTCTTT
CDR3 protein: CSASASSNTEAFF

V gene: TRBV9
J gene: TRBJ1-1
clone size: .
D gene: .
CDR3 DNA: TGTGCCAGCAGCGTACAGGGAAACACTGAAGCTTTCTTT
CDR3 protein: CASSVQGNTEAFF

V gene: TRBV5-6
J gene: TRBJ1-4
clone size: .
D gene: .
CDR3 DNA: TGTGCCAGCAGCCCGCCGGGATCGAAAAAACTGTTTTTT
CDR3 protein: CASSPPGSKKLFF

V gene: TRBV4-1
J gene: TRBJ1-1
clone size: .
D gene: .
CDR3 DNA: TGCGCCAGCACCTACTTGGGTCCCGGCACTGAAGCTTTCTTT
CDR3 protein: CASTYLGPGTEAFF

V gene: TRBV27
J gene: TRBJ1-1
clone size: few
D gene: .
CDR3 DNA: TGTGCCAGCACCCTAGGACATGTAGCTTTCTTT
CDR3 protein: CASTLGHVAFF

V gene: TRBV29-1
J gene: TRBJ1-3
clone size: .
D gene: .
CDR3 DNA: TGCAGCGTTGAGGGATCCAGCTCTGGAAACACCATATATTTT
CDR3 protein: CSVEGSSSGNTIYF

V gene: TRBV5-4
J gene: TRBJ1-5
clone size: few
D gene: .
CDR3 DNA: TGTGCCAGCAGCCCCAGACAGACCAATCAGCCCCAGCATTTT
CDR3 protein: CASSPRQTNQPQHF

V gene: TRBV4-1
J gene: TRBJ2-1
clone size: few
D gene: .
CDR3 DNA: TGCGCCAGCAGCCAAGTTTTCGGGGGCTTCACTGATGGTGAGCAGTTCTTC
CDR3 protein: CASSQVFGGFTDGEQFF

V gene: TRBV5-4
J gene: TRBJ1-1
clone size: .
D gene: TRBD1
CDR3 DNA: TGTGCCAGCACCCAGGGACAGCGTATGAACACTGAAGCTTTCTTT
CDR3 protein: CASTQGQRMNTEAFF

V gene: TRBV30
J gene: TRBJ1-6
clone size: .
D gene: .
CDR3 DNA: TGTGCCTGGAGTGTACGGGGGATTAATTCACCCCTCCACTTT
CDR3 protein: CAWSVRGINSPLHF

V gene: TRBV5-1
J gene: TRBJ1-1
clone size: .
D gene: .
CDR3 DNA: TGCGCCAGCAGCCTCGACCCAGGGGACTTGAACACTGAAGCTTTCTTT
CDR3 protein: CASSLDPGDLNTEAFF

V gene: TRBV30
J gene: TRBJ1-1
clone size: few
D gene: .
CDR3 DNA: TGTGCCTGGGAACAGGGAGTGAACACTGAAGCTTTCTTT
CDR3 protein: CAWEQGVNTEAFF

V gene: TRBV27
J gene: TRBJ1-2
clone size: once
D gene: TRBD1
CDR3 DNA: TGTGCCAGCAGCCGGGACAGAAACTATGGCTACACCTTC
CDR3 protein: CASSRDRNYGYTF

V gene: TRBV29-1
J gene: TRBJ1-2
clone size: .
D gene: .
CDR3 DNA: TGCAGCGTTGAGTTTATAGGGGGAAACTATGGCTACACCTTC
CDR3 protein: CSVEFIGGNYGYTF

V gene: TRBV7-6
J gene: TRBJ2-7
clone size: few
D gene: .
CDR3 DNA: TGTGCCAGCAGCCCGCGGGGATACGAGCAGTACTTC
CDR3 protein: CASSPRGYEQYF

V gene: TRBV29-1
J gene: TRBJ2-2
clone size: few
D gene: .
CDR3 DNA: TGCAGCGTTGATCCCCAGGGCGACACCGGGGAGCTGTTTTTT
CDR3 protein: CSVDPQGDTGELFF

V gene: TRBV7-9
J gene: TRBJ2-2
clone size: .
D gene: .
CDR3 DNA: TGTGCCAGCAGCTTACGGGTAGCCGGGGAGCTGTTTTTT
CDR3 protein: CASSLRVAGELFF

V gene: TRBV29-1
J gene: TRBJ2-7
clone size: .
D gene: .
CDR3 DNA: TGCAGCGTTGTAGTGGCGGAATACGAGCAGTACTTC
CDR3 protein: CSVVVAEYEQYF

V gene: TRBV9
J gene: TRBJ2-5
clone size: once
D gene: TRBD1
CDR3 DNA: TGTGCCAGCAGCGCGGGGACAGGGGCTAGCCAAGAGACCCAGTACTTC
CDR3 protein: CASSAGTGASQETQYF

V gene: TRBV30
J gene: TRBJ2-7
clone size: .
D gene: TRBD2
CDR3 DNA: TGTGCCTGGAGCGCGGGACTAGCATATGGGGGCGAGCAGTACTTC
CDR3 protein: CAWSAGLAYGGEQYF

V gene: TRBV29-1
J gene: TRBJ2-5
clone size: few
D gene: .
CDR3 DNA: TGCAGCGTTGGCGGGGTTTTGGTGAAAGAGACCCAGTACTTC
CDR3 protein: CSVGGVLVKETQYF

V gene: TRBV7-8
J gene: TRBJ2-7
clone size: .
D gene: TRBD1
CDR3 DNA: TGTGCCAGCAGCCCCCGGGGACAGGTTGGCGAGCAGTACTTC
CDR3 protein: CASSPRGQVGEQYF

V gene: TRBV6-1
J gene: TRBJ1-2
clone size: few
D gene: .
CDR3 DNA: TGTGCCAGCAGACACAGGGCTGGCTACACCTTC
CDR3 protein: CASRHRAGYTF

V gene: TRBV7-9
J gene: TRBJ2-5
clone size: .
D gene: .
CDR3 DNA: TGTGCCAGCAGCTGGGTTAGCGGACAAGAGACCCAGTACTTC
CDR3 protein: CASSWVSGQETQYF

V gene: TRBV7-6
J gene: TRBJ2-2
clone size: .
D gene: .
CDR3 DNA: TGTGCCAGCAGCTTAATTGTCGCGGGGACCGGGGAGCTGTTTTTT
CDR3 protein: CASSLIVAGTGELFF

V gene: TRBV11-2
J gene: TRBJ1-6
clone size: few
D gene: .
CDR3 DNA: TGTGCCAGCAGCTTTAGGGTCAGCTATAATTCACCCCTCCACTTT
CDR3 protein: CASSFRVSYNSPLHF